Following are 29 T cell receptor beta chains from one sample sequenced in a study of blood T cell repertoires in COVID-19. Measured with immunoSEQ multiplex PCR; TCRdb has only the in-frame clones, and not every one. The data show 400,000 to 550,000 clones, with roughly 90% seen just once and 4% to 5.5% held by the top ten. Sequencing was carried out using peripheral blood. All receptors come from a woman in her twenties or thirties with acute or convalescent COVID-19.

The chain recombines TRBV19 with TRBJ2-7, with D possibly matching TRBD1 (6 bases). The germline V and J ends were trimmed by 3 bases and 0 bases, with 12 bases remaining between them. CDR1 and CDR2 from the germline V gene are LNHDA and SQIVND (reference sequence). The CDR3 totals 15 residues. CDR3 in DNA: TGTGCCAGTAGTATTTCAGGGGTCCCCTCCTACGAGCAGTACTTC. Translating it yields CASSISGVPSYEQYF.

J is TRBJ1-2 and V is TRBV20-1; D gene ambiguous. This CDR3 has 13 residues. CDR1 and CDR2 (germline): DFQATT, SNEGSKA (reference sequence). Trimming cost V 3 bases and J 5 bases, with 13 bases left between them. In DNA form, the CDR3 reads TGCAGTGCTAGTGACGGGAGGATGTATGGCTACACCTTC. Its translation is CSASDGRMYGYTF.

The rearrangement uses TRBV29-1 and TRBJ2-4; possible D gene TRBD2, 6 bases. The CDR3 runs 12 residues. Germline V gene sequence: CDR1 SQVTM, CDR2 ANQGSEA. Deletions cut 7 bases from V and 9 bases from J, with 16 bases between. CDR3 sequence: CSARLEVGIQYF. As DNA, the CDR3 is TGCAGCGCCCGACTAGAGGTGGGCATTCAGTACTTC.

The chain joins TRBV11-2 to TRBJ2-3; 8 nucleotides match TRBD2. J gave up 2 bases and V 4 bases, and 5 bases lay outside the gene matches. The CDR3 length is 15 residues. CDR1 and CDR2 from the germline V gene are SGHAT and FQNNGV. The CDR3 DNA reads TGTGCCAGCAGCTCGATAGCGGGGATCACAGATACGCAGTATTTT. Translating gives CASSSIAGITDTQYF.

This sequence joins TRBV5-5 and TRBJ2-4; 7 bases fit TRBD1. Germline CDR1 is SGHKS and CDR2 is YYEKEE (reference sequence). V lost 6 bases, J lost 6 bases, and 12 bases stayed unmatched. CDR3 length equals 15 residues. The CDR3 nucleotides read TGTGCCAGCAACCGCCCGGGACAGACTACAAACATTCAGTACTTC. Translating it yields CASNRPGQTTNIQYF. The full variable domain, with the rest looked up from reference TRBV5-5 and TRBJ2-4, is DAGVTQSPTHLIKTRGQQVTLRCSPISGHKSVSWYQQVLGQGPQFIFQYYEKEERGRGNFPDRFSARQFPNYSSELNVNALLLGDSALYLCASNRPGQTTNIQYFGAGTRLSVL.

This chain links TRBV5-4 with TRBJ2-5; 9 bases align to TRBD2. In germline, CDR1 is SGHNT, CDR2 YYREEE (reference sequence). Trimming cost V 5 bases and J 2 bases; bases outside gene matches: 4. The CDR3 length is 14 residues. This chain's CDR3 is CASSLTSGQETQYF. CDR3 coding DNA: TGTGCCAGCAGTTTGACTAGCGGACAAGAGACCCAGTACTTC.

This rearrangement joins TRBV4-2 to TRBJ2-5, with 10 bases matching TRBD2. The germline CDR1 and CDR2 sequences are LGHNA and YNFKEQ. V lost 5 bases to trimming and J lost 4 bases; unmatched junction nucleotides: 7. The CDR3 runs to 15 residues. CDR3 residues: CASSYNSGGPETQYF. CDR3 sequence (DNA): TGTGCCAGCAGCTATAATAGCGGGGGGCCAGAGACCCAGTACTTC.

This clone was recorded once. V gene TRBV18 combines with J gene TRBJ2-6; D call uncertain. The CDR3 is 17 amino acids. The germline CDR1 and CDR2 sequences are KGHSH and LQKENI. Trimming left V 0 bases short and J 0 bases short, with 9 bases between. CDR3 nucleotides: TGTGCCAGCTCACCACCTTCGGTCGGCTCTGGGGCCAACGTCCTGACTTTC. It codes for CASSPPSVGSGANVLTF.

The chain employs TRBV30 and TRBJ2-1, with TRBD2 identical over 12 bases. Germline-derived CDR1 and CDR2 are GTSNPN and SVGIG (reference sequence). The CDR3 length is 15 residues. V lost 4 bases to trimming and J lost 9 bases; unmatched junction nucleotides: 10. The CDR3 spells CAWTRLAGGSFEQFF. In nucleotides, the CDR3 is TGTGCCTGGACCCGGCTAGCGGGGGGGTCTTTTGAGCAGTTCTTC.

The CDR3 region has the DNA TGTGCCAGCAGCCTGACAGGCGAATCACCCCTCCACTTT. Encoded protein: CASSLTGESPLHF. This chain links TRBV5-5 with TRBJ1-6; TRBD1 might be the D (6 bases). The V end was cut by 4 bases, the J end by 10 bases, with 12 bases between. CDR1 is SGHKS and CDR2 is YYEKEE in the germline V gene (reference sequence). This CDR3 is built from 13 residues. The entire variable domain, with the rest obtained from reference TRBV5-5 and TRBJ1-6, is as follows: DAGVTQSPTHLIKTRGQQVTLRCSPISGHKSVSWYQQVLGQGPQFIFQYYEKEERGRGNFPDRFSARQFPNYSSELNVNALLLGDSALYLCASSLTGESPLHFGNGTRLTVT.

The chain employs TRBV5-1 and TRBJ2-3, with D perhaps TRBD1 (5 bases). V dropped 4 bases and J dropped 4 bases, with 19 bases sitting between them. The CDR3 runs 16 residues. Germline CDR1 reads SGHRS; CDR2 reads YFSETQ. The CDR3 nucleotides read TGCGCCAGCAGCCCACTCTCTCGACAGACATCAGATACGCAGTATTTT. This encodes CASSPLSRQTSDTQYF. Based on the CDR3 plus reference TRBV5-1 and TRBJ2-3, the full variable domain is KAGVTQTPRYLIKTRGQQVTLSCSPISGHRSVSWYQQTPGQGLQFLFEYFSETQRNKGNFPGRFSGRQFSNSRSEMNVSTLELGDSALYLCASSPLSRQTSDTQYFGPGTRLTVL.

The genes are TRBV29-1 and TRBJ1-1; 7 bases line up with TRBD1. J gave up 8 bases and V 7 bases, and 10 bases lay outside the gene matches. The CDR3 is 12 amino acids. Germline CDR1 SQVTM, CDR2 ANQGSEA. The CDR3 bases are TGCAGCGCTGGGAGACAGGGAATGGAAGCTTTCTTT. Translated, it gives CSAGRQGMEAFF.

This chain connects TRBV9 to TRBJ2-3; a possible D gene is TRBD1 (6 bases). CDR1 SGDLS and CDR2 YYNGEE come from the germline V gene. Trimming cost V 0 bases and J 1 base, with 9 bases left between them. The CDR3 totals 15 residues. The CDR3 DNA sequence: TGTGCCAGCAGCGTAGCAGGGGATCGCACAGATACGCAGTATTTT. It yields the protein CASSVAGDRTDTQYF.

A word on this clone: The same CDR3 is also encoded by other DNA sequences in this sample. The chain recombines TRBV9 with TRBJ1-6, with a possible D match to TRBD1 (5 bases). Germline CDR1 is SGDLS and CDR2 is YYNGEE. The length of the CDR3 is 14 residues. V dropped 2 bases and J dropped 5 bases, with 8 bases sitting between them. CDR3 bases: TGTGCCAGCAGCGTCGACAGCGATAATTCACCCCTCCACTTT. It yields the protein CASSVDSDNSPLHF.

The chain links TRBV9 to TRBJ2-3; TRBD1 might be the D (6 bases). Trimming took off 0 bases at V and 5 bases at J, with 16 bases between the two ends. Germline CDR1 reads SGDLS; CDR2 reads YYNGEE. The CDR3 runs 16 residues. The CDR3 sequence: CASSVVASGARDTQYF. Written as DNA, the CDR3 is TGTGCCAGCAGCGTAGTTGCATCAGGGGCGCGAGATACGCAGTATTTT.

The chain has TRBV11-2 and TRBJ2-7; 7 nucleotides line up with TRBD1. The CDR3 is 15 residues long. CDR1 and CDR2 (germline): SGHAT, FQNNGV. The V segment lost 0 bases and the J segment 2 bases; nucleotides outside the gene matches: 4. The CDR3 region has the DNA TGTGCCAGCAGCTTAGATGGGACAGCAACCTACGAGCAGTACTTC. The encoded protein is CASSLDGTATYEQYF. The complete variable domain, with remaining parts taken from reference TRBV11-2 and TRBJ2-7, reads EAGVAQSPRYKIIEKRQSVAFWCNPISGHATLYWYQQILGQGPKLLIQFQNNGVVDDSQLPKDRFSAERLKGVDSTLKIQPAKLEDSAVYLCASSLDGTATYEQYFGPGTRLTVT.

V usage is TRBV6-5 and J usage is TRBJ1-3, with 8 bases identical to TRBD1. The germline CDR1 and CDR2 sequences are MNHEY and SVGAGI. The CDR3 extends over 14 amino acids. V shed 5 bases, J shed 2 bases, and the junction held 2 bases outside the gene matches. In DNA form, the CDR3 reads TGTGCCAGCAGTCCGGACAGGGCTGGAAACACCATATATTTT. Translation gives CASSPDRAGNTIYF.

The chain uses TRBV24-1 and TRBJ2-3; D might be TRBD1 (6 bases). Germline CDR1 KGHDR, CDR2 SFDVKD. V was shortened by 3 bases and J by 6 bases, with 12 bases between the two germline ends. The CDR3 totals 14 residues. CDR3 loop: CATSDNGGPDTQYF. CDR3 nucleotide sequence: TGTGCCACCAGTGATAATGGGGGCCCCGATACGCAGTATTTT.

This clone was counted a single time. This same CDR3 is encoded by further DNA sequences in the sample. The CDR3 sequence: CASGLVGDYEQYF. The CDR3 bases are TGTGCTAGTGGTTTGGTCGGGGACTACGAGCAGTACTTC. This chain links TRBV12-5 with TRBJ2-7; D possibly corresponds to TRBD2 (5 bases). CDR1 is LGHNT and CDR2 is FRNRAP in the germline V gene. The CDR3 spans 13 residues. Trimming shortened V by 0 bases and J by 3 bases, and 6 bases separated the two germline ends. The full variable domain, in which reference TRBV12-5 and TRBJ2-7 provide the parts outside the CDR3, is DARVTQTPRHKVTEMGQEVTMRCQPILGHNTVFWYRQTMMQGLELLAYFRNRAPLDDSGMPKDRFSAEMPDATLATLKIQPSEPRDSAVYFCASGLVGDYEQYFGPGTRLTVT.

V usage is TRBV18 and J usage is TRBJ2-1; a possible D gene is TRBD1 (5 bases). Deletions cut 2 bases from V and 8 bases from J, with 10 bases between. The CDR3 contains 13 residues. From germline, CDR1 is KGHSH and CDR2 LQKENI. Here the CDR3 reads CASSPRGSHEQFF. Written as DNA, the CDR3 is TGTGCCAGCTCACCAAGGGGTTCACATGAGCAGTTCTTC.

The DNA of the CDR3 is TGTGCCAGCAGTTACGGACAGGCAGCGAACACCGGGGAGCTGTTTTTT. Amino acids: CASSYGQAANTGELFF. The gene calls are TRBV6-5 and TRBJ2-2; 7 bases line up with TRBD1. This CDR3 is built from 16 residues. Trimming at V came to 2 bases and at J to 0 bases, leaving 3 bases not matched to a gene. Germline-derived CDR1 and CDR2 are MNHEY and SVGAGI.

The genes are TRBV6-5 and TRBJ2-7; a possible D gene is TRBD2 (6 bases). Trimming took 1 base from V and 4 from J, leaving 11 bases between them. Looked up from germline, CDR1 is MNHEY and CDR2 is SVGAGI. This CDR3 is 14 amino acids long. CDR3 nucleotide sequence: TGTGCCAGCAGTTACTGGGCGGGACCGTACGAGCAGTACTTC. It specifies CASSYWAGPYEQYF.

The V call is TRBV6-1, the J call TRBJ1-1; unclear D gene. The length of the CDR3 is 15 residues. Per germline, CDR1 MNHNS and CDR2 SASEGT. V was pared by 2 bases and J by 4 bases, with 14 bases between. The CDR3 nucleotides are TGTGCCAGCAGTGAACTTAGTCGTACAGCCACTGAAGCTTTCTTT. Translating it yields CASSELSRTATEAFF.

This chain connects TRBV5-1 to TRBJ1-1; possibly TRBD1 for D (6 bases). Trimming cost V 1 base and J 4 bases, with 11 bases left between them. From germline, CDR1 is SGHRS and CDR2 YFSETQ. The CDR3 length is 14 residues. The CDR3, as DNA: TGCGCCAGCAGCTTGCTTATCAGGGGCACTGAAGCTTTCTTT. Its translation: CASSLLIRGTEAFF.

V is TRBV6-5 and J is TRBJ2-3, with D maybe TRBD2 (6 bases). Germline CDR1 reads MNHEY; CDR2 reads SVGAGI. The CDR3 runs 12 residues. V was trimmed by 2 bases and J by 12 bases, leaving 12 bases between them. CDR3 nucleotides: TGTGCCAGCAGTTACGGCCGGGAGAAACAGTATTTT. Translated: CASSYGREKQYF.

The chain has TRBV9 and TRBJ2-5; 8 nucleotides align to TRBD1. Germline V CDR1 and CDR2: SGDLS, YYNGEE. J was trimmed by 5 bases and V by 2 bases; bases with no gene match: 2. This CDR3 contains 13 residues. The CDR3 protein is CASSVRTGETQYF. The CDR3 bases are TGTGCCAGCAGCGTCCGGACAGGGGAGACCCAGTACTTC.

With regard to this clone: The junction does not match germline at one end; this may be a read error. Other DNA sequences in the sample encode the same CDR3. V usage is TRBV25-1 and J usage is TRBJ2-2, with TRBD1 matching 12 bases. This CDR3 contains 16 residues. Germline V gene sequence: CDR1 MGHDK, CDR2 SYGVNS. The CDR3 DNA reads TGTGCCAGCAGTAACGGGACAGGGGGCTTCACCGGAGAGCTGTTTTTT. This sequence encodes CASSNGTGGFTGELFF.

The chain uses TRBV28 and TRBJ2-3; 7 positions agree with TRBD1. The CDR3 covers 14 residues. In germline, CDR1 is MDHEN, CDR2 SYDVKM. V was pared by 6 bases and J by 4 bases, with 7 bases of the junction left unmatched. CDR3 region: CASSLDRRSDTQYF. The CDR3 DNA sequence: TGTGCCAGCAGCCTGGACAGGCGGTCAGATACGCAGTATTTT.

The gene calls are TRBV6-5 and TRBJ1-1; tentative D call: TRBD1 (6 bases). Germline V gene sequence: CDR1 MNHEY, CDR2 SVGAGI. CDR3 size: 14 residues. V was pared by 4 bases and J by 5 bases, with 14 bases between. DNA of the CDR3: TGTGCCAGCAGTTCAGCAGGGGAAAGGACTGAAGCTTTCTTT. This sequence encodes CASSSAGERTEAFF.